Each of the 2 T cell receptor beta chains below was sequenced from the same sample in a study of T cells after yellow fever vaccination. Each CDR3 protein is one row after TCRdb ran MiXCR on the 5' RACE reads. This sample has about 300,000 distinct CDR3 sequences, with around 6.8% found just once. The sample here was PBMCs, taken more than 40 days after the first yellow fever vaccination. These receptors came from a man younger than 35 who received the YFV17D yellow fever vaccine.

This clonotype was picked up a small number of times. This sequence joins TRBV2 and TRBJ2-3, with 14 nucleotides matching TRBD2. With 8 bases clipped from V and 2 bases from J, the junction kept 3 bases outside the gene matches. From germline, CDR1 is SNHLY and CDR2 FYNNEI. CDR3 length equals 15 residues. This chain's CDR3 is CASVTSGGATDTQYF. The CDR3 bases are TGTGCCAGCGTGACTAGCGGGGGGGCCACAGATACGCAGTATTTT.

V gene TRBV27 combines with J gene TRBJ2-3; D may be TRBD1 (6 bases). Germline-derived CDR1 and CDR2 are MNHEY and SMNVEV (reference sequence). The ends were cut back, 7 bases at V and 6 bases at J, with 17 bases in the middle. The CDR3 covers 14 residues. The CDR3: CASTPFVGADTQYF. For the CDR3, the DNA is TGTGCCAGCACCCCCTTTGTGGGGGCGGATACGCAGTATTTT.